This T cell receptor beta chain was identified during a study of cytomegalovirus exposure and HLA in healthy donors. Study observations and caveats: Presence/absence analyses assumed roughly uniform sequencing depth across donors, which may not hold.

This clone was seen a few times. What it recognizes is unknown. Germline CDR1 ENHRY, CDR2 SYGVKD. This CDR3 region has 14 residues. V trimming: 6 bases; J trimming: 1 base; junction bases outside the gene matches: 5. Primers: 60 Vbeta forward and 13 Jbeta reverse. Using immunoSEQ multiplex PCR, the repertoire was profiled, and TCRdb retains in-frame clones only, with some absent. The table lists about 120,000 clones, roughly 77% of them singletons, with about 1.7% in the top ten. Nominally healthy donors were sampled, though unrecorded immune exposures were likely. Material for sequencing was PBMCs. The TCR was taken from a man in his forties or fifties in good health and CMV-seronegative. The J gene is TRBJ1-1, the V gene TRBV10-3; the match to TRBD1 covers 7 bases. In DNA, the CDR3 is TGTGCCATCAGGGTGGGACAGCCGAACACTGAAGCTTTCTTT. It translates to CAIRVGQPNTEAFF.